This TCR beta chain was documented in a study of cytomegalovirus exposure and HLA in healthy donors. As concerns this clone: No antigen is known for it.

Findings of the study overall: Later analysis indicated greater clonal expansion among HLA-associated TCR beta chains than among equally common other chains. Association of around 17,000 TCR beta sequences with HLA alleles was found at 0.05 false discovery rate in a later analysis. A list of approximately 160 TCR beta chains associated with cytomegalovirus was given.

With 60 Vbeta and 13 Jbeta primers, the PCR was carried out. Assay: immunoSEQ multiplex PCR; the TCRdb copy retains only in-frame clones and omits some. The table includes under 45,000 clones, roughly 80% detected once. V lost 6 bases and J lost 1; bases outside the gene matches: 7. The CDR3 is made up of 15 amino acids. The germline V gene has CDR1 SGHRS and CDR2 YFSETQ. The material sequenced was PBMCs. The source of this sequence is a young man in good health and CMV-seronegative. The rearrangement uses TRBV5-1 and TRBJ1-1; 9 bases map to TRBD1. Written as DNA, the CDR3 is TGCGCCAGCACCTTAACGACAGGGGGGAACACTGAAGCTTTCTTT. Translated, it gives CASTLTTGGNTEAFF. The variable domain in full, completed from reference TRBV5-1 and TRBJ1-1, reads KAGVTQTPRYLIKTRGQQVTLSCSPISGHRSVSWYQQTPGQGLQFLFEYFSETQRNKGNFPGRFSGRQFSNSRSEMNVSTLELGDSALYLCASTLTTGGNTEAFFGQGTRLTVV.